The present TCR beta chain was sequenced within a study of T cells in Graves' hyperthyroidism and ophthalmopathy. Findings and limits, study-wide: The model made its ophthalmopathy prediction, and onset followed a median about 5.9 months later. Among clonotypes expanded in thyroid above 0.001, most were also found in blood.

Turning to this clonotype: Its antigen is still unknown.

J lost 0 bases, V lost 5 bases, and 8 bases had no gene match. The germline V gene encodes CDR1 SEHNR and CDR2 FQNEAQ (reference sequence). This CDR3 has 17 amino acids. Authors of the study amplified TCR beta CDR3 regions from RNA transcripts. The TCR CDR3 was amplified in a first-round RT-PCR using the HTBI primer set. One entry per CDR3 protein, called by TCRdb with MiXCR from the multiplex PCR reads. The repertoire holds 350,000 or so distinct CDR3 sequences, around 20% seen once, with about 50% in the top ten. This sequence joins TRBV7-9 and TRBJ2-1; 9 positions agree with TRBD2. Sequenced: blood. The sequence derives from a woman in her forties or fifties with Graves' hyperthyroidism. The CDR3 sequence is CASSIGLALSSYNEQFF. CDR3 coding DNA: TGTGCCAGCAGCATAGGACTAGCGTTAAGCTCCTACAATGAGCAGTTCTTC.